This entry concerns a single T cell receptor beta chain. The sample belongs to a study of OX40 agonist ivuxolimab in advanced cancers. V lost 5 bases, J lost 5 bases, and 5 bases stayed unmatched. The germline gives CDR1 SGHTA, CDR2 FQGNSA. This CDR3 contains 13 residues. Method: immunoSEQ multiplex PCR; TCRdb's copy keeps in-frame clones and lacks some. The sample holds roughly 41,000 clones, over 65% seen once. This chain uses TRBV7-2 with TRBJ2-5; 7 nucleotides agree with TRBD1. The source is an adult with an advanced solid tumor such as melanoma, head and neck, liver or kidney cancer. The sample here was CD4+ or CD8+ T cells sorted from blood, taken in a trial of the OX40 agonist ivuxolimab. The CDR3 DNA follows: TGTGCCAGCAGCAACGACAGGGTGGAGACCCAGTACTTC. Translating it yields CASSNDRVETQYF.